These T cell receptor beta chains were read from a single sample in a study of glioma-infiltrating T cells after dendritic cell vaccination. Sequencing was performed with immunoSEQ multiplex PCR; in TCRdb, only in-frame clones are kept and a portion is missing. The table shows some 70,000 clones, with 80% to 85% occurring only once. The sequencing here drew on blood, taken before dendritic cell vaccination. These receptors came from a human donor with glioblastoma. Each CDR3 is given with its conserved first and last residue. D genes are given only for firm matches. Where a row states a size, it is once, few, many or the class of an expanded clone; other rows omit it.

V	J	D	size	DNA	CDR3
TRBV7-2	TRBJ2-1	.	.	TGTGCCAGCAGCTCGTTACGAAAAAACGAGGCAAAATACAATGAGCAGTTCTTC	CASSSLRKNEAKYNEQFF
TRBV11-3	TRBJ2-5	TRBD2	.	TGTGCCAGCAGCTCCTGGACTAGCGGGGGAACAGAGACCCAGTACTTC	CASSSWTSGGTETQYF
TRBV19	TRBJ2-7	TRBD1	.	TGTGCCAGTAGTAAGACCGGGACAGGGGTCTTCGAGCAGTACTTC	CASSKTGTGVFEQYF
TRBV5-6	TRBJ2-7	TRBD1	once	TGTGCCAGCAGCCCCTCGACAGGGCTAAGCTCCTACGAGCAGTACTTC	CASSPSTGLSSYEQYF
TRBV6-5	TRBJ2-2	TRBD2	.	TGTGCCAGCAGTTTCGGGACTAGCGGGAACACCGGGGAGCTGTTTTTT	CASSFGTSGNTGELFF
TRBV6-1	TRBJ2-7	TRBD2	.	TGTGCCAGCAGCCCGGGACTAGCGGGGGGGCGGGAGCAGTACTTC	CASSPGLAGGREQYF
TRBV7-3	TRBJ1-2	.	.	TGTGCCAGCAGCTTAGACGGGTATCTTGACTATGGCTACACCTTC	CASSLDGYLDYGYTF
TRBV18	TRBJ1-2	.	.	TGTGCCAGCTCACCAGACAGCGTAAACTATGGCTACACCTTC	CASSPDSVNYGYTF
TRBV2	TRBJ1-2	.	.	TGTGCCAGCAGTGTCGACGCACTGAGGTATGGCTACACCTTC	CASSVDALRYGYTF
TRBV15	TRBJ2-7	.	.	TGTGCCACCAGCAGAGGTGGGAGTCTGAAGGGCGACGAGCAGTACTTC	CATSRGGSLKGDEQYF
TRBV4-3	TRBJ2-1	TRBD2	.	TGCGCCAGCAGCCGGGGAACTAGCGGGACGTCCAATGAGCAGTTCTTC	CASSRGTSGTSNEQFF
TRBV6-6	TRBJ1-1	.	.	TGTGCCAGCAGTGCGAAAATCACTGAAGCTTTCTTT	CASSAKITEAFF
TRBV6-1	TRBJ1-4	.	.	TGTGCCAGCAGTGAATTCTCAGCAACTAATGAAAAACTGTTTTTT	CASSEFSATNEKLFF
TRBV11-3	TRBJ2-7	.	.	TGTGCCAGCAGCTCTGGGGGGACAGATAGAGAGCAGTACTTC	CASSSGGTDREQYF
TRBV7-9	TRBJ1-1	.	once	TGTGCCAGCAGCGCGGGGGGGGTGAACACTGAAGCTTTCTTT	CASSAGGVNTEAFF
TRBV5-1	TRBJ2-5	.	.	TGCGCCAGCAGCTTGGAGGTGCGGGGTGAAGAGACCCAGTACTTC	CASSLEVRGEETQYF
TRBV27	TRBJ1-2	.	.	TGTGCCAGCAGTGATTACCCAGGGGAATCTAACTATGGCTACACCTTC	CASSDYPGESNYGYTF
TRBV9	TRBJ2-2	TRBD2	.	TGTGCCAGCAGCGTCTCTAGCGGCCTAGGAACCGGGGAGCTGTTTTTT	CASSVSSGLGTGELFF
TRBV5-1	TRBJ1-1	.	.	TGCGCCAGCAGCACCACAGGGAATGGGAACACTGAAGCTTTCTTT	CASSTTGNGNTEAFF
TRBV6-1	TRBJ1-2	TRBD1	.	TGTGCCAGCAGTGCGACAGGGGGCGTCGACTATGGCTACACCTTC	CASSATGGVDYGYTF
TRBV5-1	TRBJ2-5	.	.	TGCGCCAGCAGCTTGGGGGTGGCAGGGGATCGAGAGACCCAGTACTTC	CASSLGVAGDRETQYF
TRBV30	TRBJ2-7	.	.	TGTGCCTGGAGGCAGCCCAGGGACTGGCCTTCCTACGAGCAGTACTTC	CAWRQPRDWPSYEQYF
TRBV9	TRBJ2-3	TRBD1	few	TGTGCCAGCAGCTCGACAGGGACCACAGATACGCAGTATTTT	CASSSTGTTDTQYF
TRBV6-5	TRBJ1-2	TRBD1	.	TGTGCCAGCAGTTACGTCACTGGACAGGGGCCGCCCGGCTACACCTTC	CASSYVTGQGPPGYTF
TRBV2	TRBJ1-2	TRBD1	.	TGTGCCAGCAGTACGGACAGGGGTGACTATGGCTACACCTTC	CASSTDRGDYGYTF
TRBV19	TRBJ2-7	TRBD2	.	TGTGCCAGTAGCGCGGGGCTAGCGGGGTACGAGCAGTACTTC	CASSAGLAGYEQYF
TRBV19	TRBJ1-5	TRBD1	.	TGTGCCAGTACCATCCGGACCGGGACAGTCAGCAATCAGCCCCAGCATTTT	CASTIRTGTVSNQPQHF
TRBV28	TRBJ2-7	.	.	TGTGCCACCGCCCGACAGGTCTACGAGCAGTACTTC	CATARQVYEQYF
TRBV9	TRBJ2-3	TRBD2	.	TGTGCCAGCAGCCCCTTCGGTCAGGCTAGCGGGGGGAGAACAGATACGCAGTATTTT	CASSPFGQASGGRTDTQYF
TRBV4-2	TRBJ2-7	TRBD1	.	TGTGCCAGCAGCCAAATAGACGGGACAGCCTCCTACGAGCAGTACTTC	CASSQIDGTASYEQYF
TRBV7-9	TRBJ2-2	.	.	TGTGCCAGCAGCTTAGTTTTAGACACCGGGGAGCTGTTTTTT	CASSLVLDTGELFF
TRBV2	TRBJ2-1	TRBD2	.	TGTGCCAGCAGTGATTCCGGGGGGGCCGCTGAGCAGTTCTTC	CASSDSGGAAEQFF
TRBV5-5	TRBJ2-5	.	few	TGTGCCAGCAGTTATGGCCGGACACCTCAAGAGACCCAGTACTTC	CASSYGRTPQETQYF
TRBV6-1	TRBJ1-6	TRBD1	.	TGTGCCAGCAGTCTGGGACAGATTAATTCACCCCTCCACTTT	CASSLGQINSPLHF
TRBV10-3	TRBJ2-1	TRBD2	.	TGTGCCATCAGCCATAGCGGGGAGACGGGGAATGAGCAGTTCTTC	CAISHSGETGNEQFF
TRBV7-2	TRBJ1-1	TRBD1	.	TGTGCCAGCAGCTTAGGGGGGACAGGGTTTGAAGCTTTCTTT	CASSLGGTGFEAFF
TRBV19	TRBJ1-1	.	.	TGTGCCACCCATCTAACAGGGTCGGGCACTGAAGCTTTCTTT	CATHLTGSGTEAFF
TRBV9	TRBJ1-1	.	.	TGTGCCAGCAGCGTAGCGACTGCGGGGTACACTGAAGCTTTCTTT	CASSVATAGYTEAFF
TRBV9	TRBJ2-5	.	.	TGTGCCAGCAGCGTAGCCAGGGGAGAGACCCAGTACTTC	CASSVARGETQYF
TRBV27	TRBJ2-7	TRBD2	once	TGTGCCAGCCGCAGCGGGGGATACGAGCAGTACTTC	CASRSGGYEQYF
TRBV6-6	TRBJ2-1	.	.	TGTGCCATTCGGGGGGCGGGGGACTACAATGAGCAGTTCTTC	CAIRGAGDYNEQFF
TRBV7-8	TRBJ2-7	TRBD2	.	TGTGCCAGCAGCTTAGTATCCCCTGGAGCGGGGGGTTACGAGCAGTACTTC	CASSLVSPGAGGYEQYF
TRBV2	TRBJ2-7	.	.	TGTGCCAGCAGTGGACAGGTTAGCTCCTACGAGCAGTACTTC	CASSGQVSSYEQYF
TRBV10-2	TRBJ1-1	.	few	TGCGCCAGCAGTGATGGCAGAAACACTGAAGCTTTCTTT	CASSDGRNTEAFF
TRBV4-1	TRBJ1-5	TRBD1	.	TGCGCCAGCAGCCAAACTCCCACCCGGGGACAGGGGGAACAGCCCCAGCATTTT	CASSQTPTRGQGEQPQHF
TRBV5-1	TRBJ1-1	TRBD1	.	TGCGCCAGCAGCTATCAGGGGGCGCGCACTGAAGCTTTCTTT	CASSYQGARTEAFF
TRBV9	TRBJ1-1	.	.	TGTGCCAGCAGCGTACTGGCAGGCCAGGACACTGAAGCTTTCTTT	CASSVLAGQDTEAFF
TRBV5-1	TRBJ1-2	TRBD1	few	TGCGTCAGCAGCTCCGGGACAGGGGGCGGTGGCTACACCTTC	CVSSSGTGGGGYTF
TRBV19	TRBJ1-2	.	.	TGTGCCAGTAGTATAAACGGGGAGGCCTATGGCTACACCTTC	CASSINGEAYGYTF
TRBV5-1	TRBJ1-1	.	.	TGCGCCAGCAGCTTAAGTAGGGGAATAGGGACTGAAGCTTTCTTT	CASSLSRGIGTEAFF
TRBV13	TRBJ2-1	.	.	TGTGCCAGCAGCTTACCTAGCTCCCGCAATGAGCAGTTCTTC	CASSLPSSRNEQFF
TRBV6-6	TRBJ2-7	.	.	TGTGCCAGCAGAACTCTCGATGCATACGAGCAGTACTTC	CASRTLDAYEQYF
TRBV7-8	TRBJ2-6	.	.	TGTGCCAGCAGCTCCGGGTTCTTCTCTGGGGCCAACGTCCTGACTTTC	CASSSGFFSGANVLTF
TRBV4-1	TRBJ2-2	TRBD1	.	TGCGCCAGCAGCCGAGGACAGGGGGCGGACGGGGAGCTGTTTTTT	CASSRGQGADGELFF
TRBV18	TRBJ1-1	.	.	TGTGCCAGCTCACCACCGGGAGGGGCACTGAACACTGAAGCTTTCTTT	CASSPPGGALNTEAFF
TRBV5-1	TRBJ1-1	TRBD1	.	TGCGCCAGCAGCTTGGACAGGGGGCCGACCACTGAAGCTTTCTTT	CASSLDRGPTTEAFF
TRBV28	TRBJ2-7	.	once	TGTGCCAGCACTCCGGCAGAGACACCGAGCTCCTACGAGCAGTACTTC	CASTPAETPSSYEQYF
TRBV5-4	TRBJ2-7	.	.	TGTGCCAGCAGCTCGGCGGGGGCGGAAAACTCACACTACGAGCAGTACTTC	CASSSAGAENSHYEQYF
TRBV19	TRBJ1-1	TRBD1	.	TGTGCCAGTAGTCTGGGACAGGTGAACACTGAAGCTTTCTTT	CASSLGQVNTEAFF
TRBV5-4	TRBJ1-1	TRBD1	.	TGTGCCAGCAGCTTGACCCGGGACAGGGTCACTGAAGCTTTCTTT	CASSLTRDRVTEAFF